Following are 32 T cell receptor beta chains from one sample sequenced in a study of shared clonotypes between healthy human individuals. Clones were sequenced by immunoSEQ multiplex PCR, and TCRdb holds only the in-frame ones, with some missing. The sample yields 450,000 to 650,000 clones, around 81% seen once. Sequencing input: PBMCs. These receptors were obtained from a woman between 40 and 50 years old in good health. Some clones in this sample may be carry-over from other donors' samples.

As regards this clone: A junction boundary mismatches the germline segment, possibly from a read error. V usage is TRBV5-1 and J usage is TRBJ2-1; 14 nucleotides align to TRBD2. The CDR3 extends over 16 amino acids. Per germline, CDR1 SGHRS and CDR2 YFSETQ. CDR3 sequence (DNA): TGCGCCAGCAGCACTCAACCGGGACTAGCGGGAGATGAGCATTTCTTC. This encodes CASSTQPGLAGDEHFF.

Concerning this clone: Mismatch with germline at one junction end may stem from a read error. The rearrangement joins TRBV5-1 to TRBJ2-2; D call uncertain. The CDR3 spans 15 residues. From germline, CDR1 is SGHRS and CDR2 YFSETQ. The CDR3, as DNA: TGCGCCAGCAGCCCGACGGTGGGGAACGCCGGGGAGCTGTTTTTT. This encodes CASSPTVGNAGELFF.

The J gene is TRBJ1-1, the V gene TRBV15; perhaps TRBD1 as D (5 bases). With 1 base removed from V and 0 bases from J, the gap between germline ends came to 9 bases. Germline V gives CDR1 LNHNV, CDR2 YYDKDF (reference sequence). The CDR3 spans 15 residues. The CDR3 nucleotides are TGTGCCACCAGCAGAGTGAGGGGAATGAACACTGAAGCTTTCTTT. Encoded protein: CATSRVRGMNTEAFF.

As to this clone: The same CDR3 arises from other DNA sequences in this sample as well. The gene calls are TRBV21-1 and TRBJ1-2. TRBV21-1 is termed a pseudogene. This CDR3 has 10 residues. The CDR3 protein is CASSKDGYTF. In nucleotides, the CDR3 is TGTGCCAGCAGCAAAGACGGCTACACCTTC.

This clone was observed a single time. Possible read error: a much larger clone is one base away. The identical CDR3 is also encoded by other nucleotide sequences in the sample. The V gene is TRBV6-1, the J gene TRBJ2-5; 7 nucleotides agree with TRBD2. Germline V gene data show CDR1 as MNHNS and CDR2 as SASEGT. V shed 6 bases, J shed 5 bases, and the junction held 9 bases outside the gene matches. This CDR3 contains 14 residues. The CDR3, as DNA: TGTGCCAGCAGAATGCGGGCGGGAGAGGAGACCCAGTACTTC. Its protein product is CASRMRAGEETQYF.

This clone has a handful of counts. The chain is built from TRBV7-2 and TRBJ2-5, with 8 bases that match TRBD1. V lost 0 bases and J lost 1; bases outside the gene matches: 4. Germline-derived CDR1 and CDR2 are SGHTA and FQGNSA. This CDR3 region has 16 residues. Written as DNA, the CDR3 is TGTGCCAGCAGCTTAGCGTACGGGACAGGCCAAGAGACCCAGTACTTC. It encodes CASSLAYGTGQETQYF. The full variable domain, in which reference TRBV7-2 and TRBJ2-5 provide the parts outside the CDR3, is GAGVSQSPSNKVTEKGKDVELRCDPISGHTALYWYRQSLGQGLEFLIYFQGNSAPDKSGLPSDRFSAERTGGSVSTLTIQRTQQEDSAVYLCASSLAYGTGQETQYFGPGTRLLVL.

In its sample, this clone was seen once. Written as DNA, the CDR3 is TGTGCCAGCAGCCCAGATTCCCCCGCTTACGAGCAGTACTTC. It codes for CASSPDSPAYEQYF. The chain joins TRBV7-2 to TRBJ2-7; D is ambiguous. The CDR3 has 14 residues. Germline V gene lookup returns CDR1 SGHTA and CDR2 FQGNSA. V was shortened by 5 bases and J by 4 bases, with 15 bases between the two germline ends.

A word on this clone: This same CDR3 is encoded by further DNA sequences in the sample. J is TRBJ2-1 and V is TRBV9; tentatively, D is TRBD2 (5 bases). Germline CDR1 SGDLS, CDR2 YYNGEE. The CDR3 is 14 amino acids. V was shortened by 0 bases and J by 4 bases, with 8 bases between the two germline ends. The CDR3 here is CASSVGGEYNEQFF. DNA of the CDR3: TGTGCCAGCAGCGTAGGGGGAGAATACAATGAGCAGTTCTTC. Supplemented by reference TRBV9 and TRBJ2-1, the full variable domain reads DSGVTQTPKHLITATGQRVTLRCSPRSGDLSVYWYQQSLDQGLQFLIQYYNGEERAKGNILERFSAQQFPDLHSELNLSSLELGDSALYFCASSVGGEYNEQFFGPGTRLTVL.

The chain recombines TRBV7-8 with TRBJ2-5; no firm D call. The V gene's germline CDR1 is SGHVS and CDR2 FQNEAQ. V lost 5 bases, J lost 5 bases, and 12 bases lay in between. CDR3 length equals 13 residues. CDR3 sequence: CASSGVVFETQYF. In nucleotides, the CDR3 is TGTGCCAGCAGCGGCGTCGTGTTCGAGACCCAGTACTTC.

This clone appeared a few times. The chain combines TRBV18 with TRBJ1-2, with D uncertain. Germline V gives CDR1 KGHSH, CDR2 LQKENI. V dropped 2 bases and J dropped 2 bases, with 12 bases sitting between them. The CDR3 length is 15 residues. Written as DNA, the CDR3 is TGTGCCAGCTCACCAATAGGCACGAAGAACTATGGCTACACCTTC. This encodes CASSPIGTKNYGYTF.

As DNA, the CDR3 is TGTGCCAGCACCCCCCGGCTAGCGGGTTACAATGAGCAGTTCTTC. It yields the protein CASTPRLAGYNEQFF. The chain couples TRBV27 to TRBJ2-1; 8 bases agree with TRBD2. This CDR3 spans 15 amino acids. CDR1 is MNHEY, CDR2 SMNVEV, per germline (reference sequence). The V segment lost 7 bases and the J segment 4 bases; nucleotides outside the gene matches: 9.

This clone was counted at least ten times. This sample includes further DNA sequences coding for the same CDR3. The V gene is TRBV28, the J gene TRBJ1-1; D might be TRBD1 (5 bases). V was cut by 5 bases and J by 4 bases, with 8 bases left in between. This CDR3 has 12 residues. Germline V CDR1 and CDR2: MDHEN, SYDVKM. Here the CDR3 reads CASSVGGTEAFF. The CDR3, as DNA: TGTGCCAGCAGTGTGGGGGGCACTGAAGCTTTCTTT.

The V call is TRBV19, the J call TRBJ1-2, with 8 bases lining up with TRBD1. The germline V gene has CDR1 LNHDA and CDR2 SQIVND (reference sequence). Losses at the gene ends were 5 bases for V and 0 bases for J; bases not matched to a gene: 8. The CDR3 is 16 residues long. This CDR3 reads CASSPGQGGTNYGYTF. The CDR3 bases are TGTGCCAGTAGTCCTGGACAGGGAGGGACTAACTATGGCTACACCTTC.

This clone appeared a single time. This chain links TRBV9 with TRBJ1-5; no definite D call. Trimming removed 3 bases at V and 1 base at J, with 8 bases between. The CDR3 loop spans 14 amino acids. In germline, CDR1 is SGDLS, CDR2 YYNGEE. The CDR3 DNA reads TGTGCCAGCAGCGCAGGAAGCAGCAATCAGCCCCAGCATTTT. Translated, it gives CASSAGSSNQPQHF.

The chain combines TRBV7-3 with TRBJ1-3; D uncertain. This CDR3 region has 16 residues. CDR1 SGHTA and CDR2 FQGTGA come from the germline V gene. The ends were cut back, 1 base at V and 0 bases at J, with 10 bases in the middle. In DNA form, the CDR3 reads TGTGCCAGCAGCTTAAATCCGGACCCCTCTGGAAACACCATATATTTT. Its protein product is CASSLNPDPSGNTIYF.

Concerning this clone: A much larger clonotype is one base distant, so this may be a read error. The V and J genes are TRBV10-3 and TRBJ2-7, with D uncertain. CDR1 ENHRY and CDR2 SYGVKD come from the germline V gene. The CDR3 covers 12 residues. CDR3: CAVSDGIYEQYF. The CDR3 DNA reads TGTGCCGTCAGTGATGGCATCTACGAGCAGTACTTC.

This chain joins TRBV4-1 and TRBJ1-3, with TRBD1 identical over 7 bases. J lost 0 bases, V lost 0 bases, and 5 bases had no gene match. Germline values: CDR1 MGHRA, CDR2 YSYEKL. The CDR3 runs to 17 residues. The CDR3, as DNA: TGCGCCAGCAGCCAAGATCGAGCAGGGGGCTCTGGAAACACCATATATTTT. Translating gives CASSQDRAGGSGNTIYF.

In regard to this clone: This sequence may be a read error, since a much larger clone differs from it by one base. The DNA of the CDR3 is TGTACCAGCAGTGAGCGACACCGCAATCAGCCCCAGCATTTT. It is translated as CTSSERHRNQPQHF. The rearrangement uses TRBV2 and TRBJ1-5; D is ambiguous. Germline lookup yields CDR1 SNHLY and CDR2 FYNNEI. CDR3 length equals 14 residues.

This clone appeared many times. Within the sample, other DNA sequences also encode this same CDR3. The rearrangement uses TRBV28 and TRBJ1-2; a possible D gene is TRBD1 (5 bases). The CDR3 is made up of 12 amino acids. V was trimmed by 3 bases and J by 5 bases, leaving 7 bases between them. The germline gives CDR1 MDHEN, CDR2 SYDVKM. The CDR3 loop is CASSLKGYGYTF. In nucleotides, the CDR3 is TGTGCCAGCAGTTTGAAGGGGTATGGCTACACCTTC.

This clone was picked up a small number of times. The chain links TRBV15 to TRBJ1-5, with unresolved D. CDR3 length: 13 residues. Germline CDR1 is LNHNV and CDR2 is YYDKDF (reference sequence). With 0 bases removed from V and 6 bases from J, the gap between germline ends came to 6 bases. The CDR3 sequence: CATSREISQPQHF. As DNA, the CDR3 is TGTGCCACCAGCAGAGAGATTAGTCAGCCCCAGCATTTT.

This rearrangement joins TRBV5-4 to TRBJ1-2; 10 nucleotides align to TRBD1. This CDR3 has 13 residues. Germline values: CDR1 SGHNT, CDR2 YYREEE (reference sequence). V gave up 1 base and J gave up 7 bases; unmatched junction bases: 1. DNA of the CDR3: TGTGCCAGCAGCTTGTGGACAGGGGGTGGCTACACCTTC. Translation: CASSLWTGGGYTF.

This clone has only a few counts. The chain employs TRBV5-1 and TRBJ1-1; possibly TRBD1 for D (6 bases). CDR1 and CDR2 from the germline V gene are SGHRS and YFSETQ. The CDR3 extends over 13 amino acids. V gave up 4 bases and J gave up 4 bases, with 11 bases separating them. The CDR3 nucleotides are TGCGCCAGCAGCCGGGACACGGTCACTGAAGCTTTCTTT. This codes for CASSRDTVTEAFF.

The genes are TRBV7-2 and TRBJ2-7, with 7 nucleotides matching TRBD1. This CDR3 comprises 17 residues. V shed 5 bases, J shed 4 bases, and the junction held 17 bases outside the gene matches. Germline CDR1 reads SGHTA; CDR2 reads FQGNSA. The CDR3 region is CASSNRPTGSFQYEQYF. Written as DNA, the CDR3 is TGTGCCAGCAGCAACAGGCCGACAGGGTCGTTTCAATACGAGCAGTACTTC.

The chain combines TRBV18 with TRBJ1-5, with 7 bases lining up with TRBD1. The CDR3 contains 17 residues. Germline assignment: CDR1 KGHSH and CDR2 LQKENI. After removal of 6 bases from V and 0 bases from J, the junction contained 11 bases not matched to a gene. CDR3 in amino acids: CASSRSGQWTSNQPQHF. CDR3 coding DNA: TGTGCCAGCTCGCGATCGGGACAGTGGACTAGCAATCAGCCCCAGCATTTT.

V and J are TRBV28 and TRBJ2-1, with 7 positions matching TRBD2. This CDR3 is 15 amino acids long. Germline CDR1 reads MDHEN; CDR2 reads SYDVKM. V gave up 5 bases and J gave up 4 bases; unmatched junction bases: 8. DNA of the CDR3: TGTGCCAGCAGTGTCGCGAGCGGGGCATACAATGAGCAGTTCTTC. As protein: CASSVASGAYNEQFF.

To note about this clone: A far larger clone is one base from this, pointing to a likely read error. The chain joins TRBV9 to TRBJ1-4; the D is unclear. The CDR3 is 15 residues long. Germline CDR1 is SGDLS and CDR2 is YYNGEE. CDR3 region: CVSSPRSATNEKLFF. In nucleotides, the CDR3 is TGTGTCAGCAGCCCACGATCTGCAACTAATGAAAAACTGTTTTTT.

This chain joins TRBV7-9 and TRBJ1-2; unclear D gene. The CDR3 loop spans 15 amino acids. The germline gives CDR1 SEHNR, CDR2 FQNEAQ (reference sequence). V lost 1 base and J 0 bases, leaving 9 bases between the germline ends. The CDR3 here is CASSLVAAANYGYTF. CDR3 DNA: TGTGCCAGCAGCTTAGTGGCAGCAGCTAACTATGGCTACACCTTC.

The gene calls are TRBV5-5 and TRBJ1-1; D is unclear. The CDR3 has 13 residues. V was pared by 7 bases and J by 10 bases, with 20 bases between. Germline lookup yields CDR1 SGHKS and CDR2 YYEKEE (reference sequence). The CDR3 reads CASSPLNSGRAFF. Written as DNA, the CDR3 is TGTGCCAGCTCCCCGCTGAATTCTGGGCGAGCTTTCTTT.

V and J are TRBV7-3 and TRBJ2-2; maybe TRBD2 (6 bases). The CDR3 is 16 amino acids. Trimming stripped 0 bases from V and 6 bases from J, with 14 bases between. CDR1 is SGHTA and CDR2 is FQGTGA in the germline V gene. CDR3 nucleotide sequence: TGTGCCAGCAGCTTAACAGGGCTAGCGACCCCCGGGGAGCTGTTTTTT. Its protein product is CASSLTGLATPGELFF.

About this clone: At one end the junction does not follow the germline gene, possibly because of a read error. This chain uses TRBV4-1 with TRBJ1-6, with D maybe TRBD1 (6 bases). This CDR3 has 14 residues. Germline lookup yields CDR1 MGHRA and CDR2 YSYEKL. CDR3 region: CASSPQGKETPLHF. CDR3 coding DNA: TGTGCCAGCAGCCCACAGGGTAAGGAAACACCCCTCCACTTT.

The J gene is TRBJ2-7, the V gene TRBV11-2, with TRBD1 identical over 9 bases. Germline V gives CDR1 SGHAT, CDR2 FQNNGV. Trimming removed 0 bases from V and 4 bases from J; junction bases left unmatched: 4. The CDR3 covers 15 residues. The CDR3 DNA reads as TGTGCCAGCAGCTTAGATCACGGGACAGGGTACGAGCAGTACTTC. As protein: CASSLDHGTGYEQYF.

The genes are TRBV7-6 and TRBJ2-1; 10 positions match TRBD2. Germline assignment: CDR1 SGHVS and CDR2 FNYEAQ. J lost 0 bases, V lost 5 bases, and 7 bases had no gene match. The CDR3 is 17 amino acids. DNA of the CDR3: TGTGCCAGCAGCGGGACTAGCGCCTCGAGCTCCTACAATGAGCAGTTCTTC. Translated: CASSGTSASSSYNEQFF.